This T cell receptor beta chain was profiled in a study of blood T cell repertoires in COVID-19. The overall study: Sources were T cells, B-cell-depleted T cells, or PBMCs; the material itself was cDNA or gDNA.

The ends were cut back, 6 bases at V and 6 bases at J, with 15 bases in the middle. This CDR3 contains 14 residues. CDR1 SGHTA and CDR2 FQGTGA come from the germline V gene. In the original workflow: Amplification of reference gene primers was used by the study to estimate nucleated cell counts. TCRdb keeps only in-frame clones here, not all; method: immunoSEQ multiplex PCR. That table is the source of V, J and clone size, and D and trimming were worked out from the DNA. This table holds over 120,000 clones, about 87% found once. Material for sequencing was peripheral blood. This chain uses TRBV7-3 with TRBJ2-1; the D is unclear. This TCR was sampled from a woman in her forties or fifties with acute or convalescent COVID-19. The CDR3: CASRLSPFGNEQFF. The CDR3 DNA is TGTGCCAGCAGACTATCCCCTTTTGGCAATGAGCAGTTCTTC.